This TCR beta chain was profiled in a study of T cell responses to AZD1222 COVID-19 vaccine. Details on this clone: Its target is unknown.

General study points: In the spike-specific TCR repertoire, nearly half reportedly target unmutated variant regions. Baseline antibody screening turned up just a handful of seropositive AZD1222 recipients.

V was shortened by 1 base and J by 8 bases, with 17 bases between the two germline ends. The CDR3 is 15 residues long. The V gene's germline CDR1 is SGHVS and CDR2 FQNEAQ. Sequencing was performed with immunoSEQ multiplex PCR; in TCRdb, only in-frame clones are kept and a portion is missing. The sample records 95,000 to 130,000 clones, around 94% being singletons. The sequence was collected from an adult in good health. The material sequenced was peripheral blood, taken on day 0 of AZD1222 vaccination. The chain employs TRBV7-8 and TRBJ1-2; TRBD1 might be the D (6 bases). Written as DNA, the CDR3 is TGTGCCAGCAGCTTAGGGGCGAGCGGACAGTACGGCTACACCTTC. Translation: CASSLGASGQYGYTF.